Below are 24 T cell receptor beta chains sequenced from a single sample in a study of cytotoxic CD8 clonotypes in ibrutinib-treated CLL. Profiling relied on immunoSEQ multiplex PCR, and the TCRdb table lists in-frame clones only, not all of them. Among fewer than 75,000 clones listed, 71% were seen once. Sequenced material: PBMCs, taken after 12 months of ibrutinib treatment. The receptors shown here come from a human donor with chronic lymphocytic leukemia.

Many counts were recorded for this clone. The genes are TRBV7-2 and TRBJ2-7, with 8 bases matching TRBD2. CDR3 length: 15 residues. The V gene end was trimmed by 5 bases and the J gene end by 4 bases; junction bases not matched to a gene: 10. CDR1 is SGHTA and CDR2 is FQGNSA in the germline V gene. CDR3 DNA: TGTGCCAGCAGCCGGGGGGGATCCAGTTCTTACGAGCAGTACTTC. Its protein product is CASSRGGSSSYEQYF.

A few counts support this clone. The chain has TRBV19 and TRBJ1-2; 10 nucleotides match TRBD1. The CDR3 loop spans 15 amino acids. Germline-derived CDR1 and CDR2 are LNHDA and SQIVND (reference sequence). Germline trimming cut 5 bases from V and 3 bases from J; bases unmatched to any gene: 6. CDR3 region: CASSPPGQGHYGYTF. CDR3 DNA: TGTGCCAGTAGTCCTCCGGGACAGGGGCACTATGGCTACACCTTC.

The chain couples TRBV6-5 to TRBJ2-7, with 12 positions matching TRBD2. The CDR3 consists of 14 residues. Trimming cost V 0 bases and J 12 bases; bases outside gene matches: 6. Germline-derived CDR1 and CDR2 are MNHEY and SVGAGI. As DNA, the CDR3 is TGTGCCAGCAGTTACTCGCGACTAGCGGGAGACCTGTACTTC. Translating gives CASSYSRLAGDLYF.

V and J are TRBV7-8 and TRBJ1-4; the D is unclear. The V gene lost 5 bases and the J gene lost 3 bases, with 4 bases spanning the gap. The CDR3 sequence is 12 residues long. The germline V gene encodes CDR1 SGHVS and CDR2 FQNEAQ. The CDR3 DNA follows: TGTGCCAGCAGCGGCCCTAATGAAAAACTGTTTTTT. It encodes CASSGPNEKLFF.

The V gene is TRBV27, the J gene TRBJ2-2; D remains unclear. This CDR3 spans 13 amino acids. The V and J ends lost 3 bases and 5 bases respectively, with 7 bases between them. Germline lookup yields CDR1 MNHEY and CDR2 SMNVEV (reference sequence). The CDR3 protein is CASSFPRTGELFF. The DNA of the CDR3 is TGTGCCAGCAGTTTCCCCCGGACCGGGGAGCTGTTTTTT.

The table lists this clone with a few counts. This CDR3 is CASSVGSASGSYEQYF. In DNA, the CDR3 is TGTGCCAGCAGCGTAGGATCGGCTAGCGGATCCTACGAGCAGTACTTC. The chain couples TRBV9 to TRBJ2-7; TRBD2 matches at 7 bases. Germline-derived CDR1 and CDR2 are SGDLS and YYNGEE. The V gene end was trimmed by 0 bases and the J gene end by 1 base; junction bases not matched to a gene: 7. CDR3 length: 16 amino acids.

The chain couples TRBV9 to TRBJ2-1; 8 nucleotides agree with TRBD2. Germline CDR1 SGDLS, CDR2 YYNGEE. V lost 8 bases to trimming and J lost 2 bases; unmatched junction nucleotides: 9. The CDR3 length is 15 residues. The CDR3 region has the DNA TGTGCCAGTACCGTCGGGAGGGCCGCCTACAATGAGCAGTTCTTC. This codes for CASTVGRAAYNEQFF.

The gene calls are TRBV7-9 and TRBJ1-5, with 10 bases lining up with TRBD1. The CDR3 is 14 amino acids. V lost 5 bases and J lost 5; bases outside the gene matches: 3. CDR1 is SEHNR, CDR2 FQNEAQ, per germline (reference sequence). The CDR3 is CASSKGTGDQPQHF. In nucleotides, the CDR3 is TGTGCCAGCAGCAAGGGGACAGGGGATCAGCCCCAGCATTTT.

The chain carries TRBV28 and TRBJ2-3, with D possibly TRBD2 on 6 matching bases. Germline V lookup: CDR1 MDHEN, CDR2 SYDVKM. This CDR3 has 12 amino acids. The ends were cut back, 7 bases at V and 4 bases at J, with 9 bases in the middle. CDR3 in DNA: TGTGCCAGCACCCCGGGGGCAGATACGCAGTATTTT. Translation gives CASTPGADTQYF.

CDR3 in amino acids: CASSPGQGKGVQETQYF. In nucleotides, the CDR3 is TGTGCCAGCAGCCCGGGACAGGGGAAGGGAGTCCAAGAGACCCAGTACTTC. The chain employs TRBV11-3 and TRBJ2-5; the match to TRBD1 covers 10 bases. Losses at the gene ends were 5 bases for V and 1 base for J; bases not matched to a gene: 10. CDR1 and CDR2 (germline): SGHNT, YENEEA. CDR3 length equals 17 residues.

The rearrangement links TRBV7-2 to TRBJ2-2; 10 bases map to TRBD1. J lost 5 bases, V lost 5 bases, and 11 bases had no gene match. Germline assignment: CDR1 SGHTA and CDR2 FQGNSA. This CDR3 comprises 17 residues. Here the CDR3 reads CASSRYPTGGGTGELFF. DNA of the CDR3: TGTGCCAGCAGCCGATATCCGACAGGGGGCGGTACCGGGGAGCTGTTTTTT. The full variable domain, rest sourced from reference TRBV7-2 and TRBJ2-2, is GAGVSQSPSNKVTEKGKDVELRCDPISGHTALYWYRQSLGQGLEFLIYFQGNSAPDKSGLPSDRFSAERTGGSVSTLTIQRTQQEDSAVYLCASSRYPTGGGTGELFFGEGSRLTVL.

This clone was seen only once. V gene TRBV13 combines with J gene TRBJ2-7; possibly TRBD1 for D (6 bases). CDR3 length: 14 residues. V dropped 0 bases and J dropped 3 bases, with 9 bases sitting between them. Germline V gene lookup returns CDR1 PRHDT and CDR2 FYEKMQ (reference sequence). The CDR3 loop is CASSLGDSNYEQYF. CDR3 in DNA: TGTGCCAGCAGCTTAGGGGACAGTAACTACGAGCAGTACTTC.

CDR3 DNA: TGTGCCAGCAGCTACGGGAAGCAAGAGACCCAGTACTTC. Encoded protein: CASSYGKQETQYF. The chain joins TRBV7-7 to TRBJ2-5, with D maybe TRBD2 (5 bases). CDR3 length: 13 amino acids. The V end was cut by 4 bases, the J end by 2 bases, with 8 bases between. CDR1 and CDR2 (germline): SSHAT, FNYEAQ (reference sequence).

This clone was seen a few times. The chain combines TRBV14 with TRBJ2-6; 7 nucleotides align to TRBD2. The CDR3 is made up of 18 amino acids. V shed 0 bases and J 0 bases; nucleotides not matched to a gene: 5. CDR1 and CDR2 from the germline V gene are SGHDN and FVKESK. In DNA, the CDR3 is TGTGCCAGCAGCCAAGACGGGGGGACGAGCTCTGGGGCCAACGTCCTGACTTTC. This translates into CASSQDGGTSSGANVLTF.

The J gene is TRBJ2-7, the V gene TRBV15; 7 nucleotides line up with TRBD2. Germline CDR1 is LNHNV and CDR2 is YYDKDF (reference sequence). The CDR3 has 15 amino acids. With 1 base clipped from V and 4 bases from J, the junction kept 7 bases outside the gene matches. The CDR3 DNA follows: TGTGCCACCAGCAGAGTCCGCGGGAGCTCTTACGAGCAGTACTTC. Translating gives CATSRVRGSSYEQYF.

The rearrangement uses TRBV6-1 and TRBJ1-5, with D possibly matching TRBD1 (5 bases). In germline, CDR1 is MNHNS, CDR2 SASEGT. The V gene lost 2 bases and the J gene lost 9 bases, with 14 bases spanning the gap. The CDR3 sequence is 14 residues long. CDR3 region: CASSERGMGRPQHF. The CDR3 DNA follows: TGTGCCAGCAGTGAACGGGGGATGGGACGGCCCCAGCATTTT.

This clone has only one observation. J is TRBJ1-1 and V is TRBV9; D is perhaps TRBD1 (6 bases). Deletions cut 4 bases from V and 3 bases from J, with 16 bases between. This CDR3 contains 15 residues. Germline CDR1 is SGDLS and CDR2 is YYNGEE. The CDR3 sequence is CASSPRQELDTEAFF. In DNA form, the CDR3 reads TGTGCCAGCAGCCCACGACAGGAGTTGGACACTGAAGCTTTCTTT.

CDR3 sequence: CASSSRERSGNTIYF. DNA for the CDR3: TGTGCCAGCAGTTCCAGGGAACGCTCTGGAAACACCATATATTTT. The chain has TRBV6-5 and TRBJ1-3; D may be TRBD1 (5 bases). V shed 4 bases and J shed 0 bases, with 10 bases lying between them. This CDR3 has 15 residues. Germline V gene data show CDR1 as MNHEY and CDR2 as SVGAGI.

CDR3 nucleotides: TGTGCCAGCAGCTCTCGACTAGCGGGACTTGCAACAGATACGCAGTATTTT. It encodes CASSSRLAGLATDTQYF. J is TRBJ2-3 and V is TRBV7-8; the match to TRBD2 covers 11 bases. V lost 4 bases to trimming and J lost 3 bases; unmatched junction nucleotides: 9. Germline CDR1 reads SGHVS; CDR2 reads FQNEAQ. The CDR3 runs to 17 residues.

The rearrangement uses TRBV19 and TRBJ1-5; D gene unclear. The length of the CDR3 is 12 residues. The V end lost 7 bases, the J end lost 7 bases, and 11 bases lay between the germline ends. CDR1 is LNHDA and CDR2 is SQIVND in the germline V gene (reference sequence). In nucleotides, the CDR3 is TGTGCCAGTACCCTGCTGGGGCAGCCCCAGCATTTT. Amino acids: CASTLLGQPQHF.

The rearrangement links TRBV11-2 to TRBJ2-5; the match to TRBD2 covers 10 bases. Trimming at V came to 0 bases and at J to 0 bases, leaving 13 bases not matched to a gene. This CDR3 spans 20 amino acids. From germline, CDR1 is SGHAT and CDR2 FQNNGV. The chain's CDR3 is CASSLDPATSGRSYQETQYF. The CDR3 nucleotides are TGTGCCAGCAGCTTAGACCCTGCGACTAGCGGGCGGTCGTACCAAGAGACCCAGTACTTC.

This chain's CDR3 is CASSYLAGVTDEQFF. In DNA form, the CDR3 reads TGCGCCAGCAGCTACCTAGCGGGAGTTACCGATGAGCAGTTCTTC. The gene calls are TRBV5-1 and TRBJ2-1; 10 nucleotides align to TRBD2. The germline V gene has CDR1 SGHRS and CDR2 YFSETQ. The CDR3 extends over 15 amino acids. V trimming: 3 bases; J trimming: 8 bases; junction bases outside the gene matches: 8.

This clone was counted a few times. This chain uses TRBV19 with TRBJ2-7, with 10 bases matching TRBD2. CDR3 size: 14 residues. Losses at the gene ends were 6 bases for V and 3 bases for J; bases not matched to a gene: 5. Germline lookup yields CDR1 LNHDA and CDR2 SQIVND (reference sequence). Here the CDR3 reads CASSHLAGVYEQYF. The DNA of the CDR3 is TGTGCCAGTAGCCACCTAGCGGGAGTCTACGAGCAGTACTTC. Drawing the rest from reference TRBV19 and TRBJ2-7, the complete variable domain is DGGITQSPKYLFRKEGQNVTLSCEQNLNHDAMYWYRQDPGQGLRLIYYSQIVNDFQKGDIAEGYSVSREKKESFPLTVTSAQKNPTAFYLCASSHLAGVYEQYFGPGTRLTVT.

This chain's CDR3 is CASSVGAGVGNTIYF. The CDR3 coding sequence is TGTGCCAGCAGCGTAGGGGCAGGGGTTGGAAACACCATATATTTT. The J gene is TRBJ1-3, the V gene TRBV9; possibly TRBD1 for D (6 bases). This CDR3 contains 15 residues. Germline V CDR1 and CDR2: SGDLS, YYNGEE. The V end lost 0 bases, the J end lost 3 bases, and 10 bases lay between the germline ends.